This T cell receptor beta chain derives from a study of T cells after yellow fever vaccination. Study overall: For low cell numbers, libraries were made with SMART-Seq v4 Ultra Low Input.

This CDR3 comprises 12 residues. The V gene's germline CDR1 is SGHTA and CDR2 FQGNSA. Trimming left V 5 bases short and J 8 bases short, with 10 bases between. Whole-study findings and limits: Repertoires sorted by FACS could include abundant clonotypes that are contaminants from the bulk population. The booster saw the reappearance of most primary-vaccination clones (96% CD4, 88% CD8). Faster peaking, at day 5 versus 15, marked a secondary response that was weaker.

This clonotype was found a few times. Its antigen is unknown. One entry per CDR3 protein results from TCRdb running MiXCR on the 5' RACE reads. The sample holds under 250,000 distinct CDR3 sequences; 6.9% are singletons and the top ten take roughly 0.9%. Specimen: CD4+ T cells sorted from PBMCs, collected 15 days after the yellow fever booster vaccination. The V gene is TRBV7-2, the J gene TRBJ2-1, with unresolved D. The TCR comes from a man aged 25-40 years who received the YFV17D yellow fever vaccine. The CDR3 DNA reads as TGTGCCAGCAGCCCCCTCCGGTATGAGCAGTTCTTC. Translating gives CASSPLRYEQFF.